Listed below are T cell receptor beta chains from one sample, sequenced in a study of shared T cell receptors in the human thymus. Clones were sequenced by immunoSEQ multiplex PCR, and TCRdb holds only the in-frame ones, with some missing. The sample holds hundreds of thousands of clones, roughly 74% seen once. These data were also reused for a study on human thymus T cells.

Sample: thymocytes. The receptors come from a boy under two years old with a congenital heart defect. CDR3s include the opening cysteine and the closing phenylalanine or tryptophan. Fields, in order: V gene, J gene, clone size, CDR3 protein. The size entry is marked missing in some rows and otherwise reads once, few, many or a size class.

v_gene: TRBV5-4
j_gene: TRBJ2-3
abundance: few
CDR3aa: CASSRRLAGVQGDTQYF

v_gene: TRBV28
j_gene: TRBJ2-5
abundance: -
CDR3aa: CASSLKGEETQYF

v_gene: TRBV27
j_gene: TRBJ2-1
abundance: -
CDR3aa: CASSAGTSGNEQFF

v_gene: TRBV5-1
j_gene: TRBJ2-2
abundance: -
CDR3aa: CASTDNQNTGELFF

v_gene: TRBV30
j_gene: TRBJ1-4
abundance: -
CDR3aa: CAWSVRSKRPTNEKLFF

v_gene: TRBV30
j_gene: TRBJ2-3
abundance: -
CDR3aa: CAWSVRMIAGGTDTQYF

v_gene: TRBV19
j_gene: TRBJ2-7
abundance: -
CDR3aa: CASSNGVSGMSYEQYF

v_gene: TRBV9
j_gene: TRBJ2-2
abundance: few
CDR3aa: CASSVGTRNTGELFF

v_gene: TRBV7-6
j_gene: TRBJ2-7
abundance: few
CDR3aa: CASSLEPDRAYYEQYF

v_gene: TRBV21-1
j_gene: TRBJ1-5
abundance: -
CDR3aa: CASLQQGLRDQPQHF